This TCR beta chain comes out of a study of T cell changes during pregnancy in multiple sclerosis. Germline CDR1 LNHNV, CDR2 YYDKDF (reference sequence). There are 15 residues in the CDR3. The V gene lost 6 bases and the J gene lost 4 bases, with 16 bases spanning the gap. Clones were read by immunoSEQ multiplex PCR, and TCRdb kept only the in-frame ones, dropping some. Altogether about 34,000 clones are present, about 87% being singletons, with the ten largest covering approximately 3.3%. In its sample, this clone was seen many times. The chain uses TRBV15 and TRBJ2-1; tentative D call: TRBD2 (6 bases). The sample consisted of CD8+ T cells from peripheral blood mononuclear cells, taken in the third trimester of pregnancy. This sequence was found in a female donor with multiple sclerosis, enrolled in a pregnancy study. CDR3 nucleotides: TGTGCCACCAGTGCCCCCGGGACTTCTTACAATGAGCAGTTCTTC. Amino acid sequence: CATSAPGTSYNEQFF.